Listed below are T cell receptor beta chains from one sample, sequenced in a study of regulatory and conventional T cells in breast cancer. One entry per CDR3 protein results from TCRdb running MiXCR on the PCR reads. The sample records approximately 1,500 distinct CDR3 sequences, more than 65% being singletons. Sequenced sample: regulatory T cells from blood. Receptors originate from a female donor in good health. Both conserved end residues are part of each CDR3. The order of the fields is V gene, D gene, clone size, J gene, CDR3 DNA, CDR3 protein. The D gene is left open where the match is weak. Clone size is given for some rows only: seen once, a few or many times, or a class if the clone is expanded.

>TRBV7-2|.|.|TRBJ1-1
TGTGCCAGCAGCTTCGGCGAGAACACTGAAGCTTTCTTT
CASSFGENTEAFF
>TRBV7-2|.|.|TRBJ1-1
TGTGCCAGCAGCTTACAGGGTAACACTGAAGCTTTCTTT
CASSLQGNTEAFF
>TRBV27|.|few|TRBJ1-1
TGTGCCAGCAGCCGGGGTGGGGTAGGCACTGAAGCTTTCTTT
CASSRGGVGTEAFF
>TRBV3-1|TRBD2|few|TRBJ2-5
TGTGCCAGCAGCCAAGCTAGCGGGGGGCAAGAGACCCAGTACTTC
CASSQASGGQETQYF
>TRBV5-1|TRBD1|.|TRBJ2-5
TGCGCCAGCAGCCGGGACAGCGAGACCCAGTACTTC
CASSRDSETQYF
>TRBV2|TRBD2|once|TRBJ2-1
TGTGCCAGTAAAAGGACTAGCGGGGTCAATGAGCAGTTCTTC
CASKRTSGVNEQFF
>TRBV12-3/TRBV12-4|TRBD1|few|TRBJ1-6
TGTGCCAGCAGCATAACAGGGGGCCGGTCACCCCTCCACTTT
CASSITGGRSPLHF
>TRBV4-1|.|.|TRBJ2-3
TGCGCCAGCAGCCAACTGTCCGATTGGGATACGCAGTATTTT
CASSQLSDWDTQYF
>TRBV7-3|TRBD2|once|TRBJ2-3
TGTGCCAGCAGCTCACTAGCGGGAGGTTTAGATACGCAGTATTTT
CASSSLAGGLDTQYF
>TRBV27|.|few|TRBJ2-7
TGTGCCAGCAGTCCGAGACTGTCCGCCTACGAGCAGTACTTC
CASSPRLSAYEQYF
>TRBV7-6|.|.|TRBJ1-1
TGTGCCAGCAGCCACGGACGGAGGAACACTGAAGCTTTCTTT
CASSHGRRNTEAFF
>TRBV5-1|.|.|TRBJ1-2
TGCGCCAGCAGCTTGGACGGTAACTATGGCTACACCTTC
CASSLDGNYGYTF
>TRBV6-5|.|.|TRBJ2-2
TGTGCCAGCAGAAAGCCCGCGATGGGGGCGGCCGGGGAGCTGTTTTTT
CASRKPAMGAAGELFF
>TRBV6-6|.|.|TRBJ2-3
TGTGCCAGCAGTTTCCCGACAGACACTAGCACAGATACGCAGTATTTT
CASSFPTDTSTDTQYF
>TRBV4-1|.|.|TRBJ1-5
TGCGCCAGCAGCCAGGCCGGGGGGCAGGCCTGGGAGCCCCAGCATTTT
CASSQAGGQAWEPQHF
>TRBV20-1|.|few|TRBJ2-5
TGCAGTGCTAGGCTAGGACAAGAGACCCAGTACTTC
CSARLGQETQYF
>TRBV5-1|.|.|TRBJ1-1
TGCGCCAGCAGCTACGCAGGGGCCCCGAACACTGAAGCTTTCTTT
CASSYAGAPNTEAFF
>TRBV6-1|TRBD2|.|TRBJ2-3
TGTGCCAGCAGGAGACTAGCGGGAGACTCATTTCTCGATACGCAGTATTTT
CASRRLAGDSFLDTQYF
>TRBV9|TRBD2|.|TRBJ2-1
TGTGCCAGCAGCTCCCGTGGGACTAGAGGGGGTGAGCAGTTCTTC
CASSSRGTRGGEQFF
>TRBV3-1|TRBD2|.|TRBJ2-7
TGTGCCAGCAGCCAAGATTCGGGCGGGAGTTACCACGAGCAGTACTTC
CASSQDSGGSYHEQYF
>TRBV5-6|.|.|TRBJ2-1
TGTGCCAGCAGCTTGTGGGGGCCTCTGGACGAGCAGTTCTTC
CASSLWGPLDEQFF
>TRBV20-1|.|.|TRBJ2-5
TGCAGTGCTAGAGATTGGATCCCTTCAGAGACCCAGTACTTC
CSARDWIPSETQYF
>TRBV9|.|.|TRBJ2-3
TGTGCCAGCAGCGTTAGGGGGGAACCACGGGATACGCAGTATTTT
CASSVRGEPRDTQYF